This T cell receptor (beta chain) was captured by sequencing in a study of T-cell memory formation after mild COVID-19. Study results and limitations: While clones contracting from day 15 to 85 were balanced between CD4 and CD8, later expanders leaned CD4+.

Germline assignment: CDR1 MNHEY and CDR2 SVGAGI. The V end was cut by 7 bases, the J end by 4 bases, with 13 bases between. CDR3 length: 14 residues. On this clonotype: As yet, its antigen is unknown.

MiXCR, run by TCRdb on the 5' RACE reads, gives a single entry per CDR3 protein. The table includes 85,000 to 130,000 distinct CDR3 sequences, 15% to 20% detected once. The sequenced sample consisted of PBMCs or a T cell subset sorted from them (not recorded which). This sequence was found in an adult woman who had mild COVID-19 (a few samples of this study predate the infection). Cell type and time point are not known. This chain links TRBV6-5 with TRBJ2-2; the D is unclear. The CDR3 DNA reads TGTGCCAGCAAACGGAATTTCCTCACCGGGGAGCTGTTTTTT. It translates to CASKRNFLTGELFF.